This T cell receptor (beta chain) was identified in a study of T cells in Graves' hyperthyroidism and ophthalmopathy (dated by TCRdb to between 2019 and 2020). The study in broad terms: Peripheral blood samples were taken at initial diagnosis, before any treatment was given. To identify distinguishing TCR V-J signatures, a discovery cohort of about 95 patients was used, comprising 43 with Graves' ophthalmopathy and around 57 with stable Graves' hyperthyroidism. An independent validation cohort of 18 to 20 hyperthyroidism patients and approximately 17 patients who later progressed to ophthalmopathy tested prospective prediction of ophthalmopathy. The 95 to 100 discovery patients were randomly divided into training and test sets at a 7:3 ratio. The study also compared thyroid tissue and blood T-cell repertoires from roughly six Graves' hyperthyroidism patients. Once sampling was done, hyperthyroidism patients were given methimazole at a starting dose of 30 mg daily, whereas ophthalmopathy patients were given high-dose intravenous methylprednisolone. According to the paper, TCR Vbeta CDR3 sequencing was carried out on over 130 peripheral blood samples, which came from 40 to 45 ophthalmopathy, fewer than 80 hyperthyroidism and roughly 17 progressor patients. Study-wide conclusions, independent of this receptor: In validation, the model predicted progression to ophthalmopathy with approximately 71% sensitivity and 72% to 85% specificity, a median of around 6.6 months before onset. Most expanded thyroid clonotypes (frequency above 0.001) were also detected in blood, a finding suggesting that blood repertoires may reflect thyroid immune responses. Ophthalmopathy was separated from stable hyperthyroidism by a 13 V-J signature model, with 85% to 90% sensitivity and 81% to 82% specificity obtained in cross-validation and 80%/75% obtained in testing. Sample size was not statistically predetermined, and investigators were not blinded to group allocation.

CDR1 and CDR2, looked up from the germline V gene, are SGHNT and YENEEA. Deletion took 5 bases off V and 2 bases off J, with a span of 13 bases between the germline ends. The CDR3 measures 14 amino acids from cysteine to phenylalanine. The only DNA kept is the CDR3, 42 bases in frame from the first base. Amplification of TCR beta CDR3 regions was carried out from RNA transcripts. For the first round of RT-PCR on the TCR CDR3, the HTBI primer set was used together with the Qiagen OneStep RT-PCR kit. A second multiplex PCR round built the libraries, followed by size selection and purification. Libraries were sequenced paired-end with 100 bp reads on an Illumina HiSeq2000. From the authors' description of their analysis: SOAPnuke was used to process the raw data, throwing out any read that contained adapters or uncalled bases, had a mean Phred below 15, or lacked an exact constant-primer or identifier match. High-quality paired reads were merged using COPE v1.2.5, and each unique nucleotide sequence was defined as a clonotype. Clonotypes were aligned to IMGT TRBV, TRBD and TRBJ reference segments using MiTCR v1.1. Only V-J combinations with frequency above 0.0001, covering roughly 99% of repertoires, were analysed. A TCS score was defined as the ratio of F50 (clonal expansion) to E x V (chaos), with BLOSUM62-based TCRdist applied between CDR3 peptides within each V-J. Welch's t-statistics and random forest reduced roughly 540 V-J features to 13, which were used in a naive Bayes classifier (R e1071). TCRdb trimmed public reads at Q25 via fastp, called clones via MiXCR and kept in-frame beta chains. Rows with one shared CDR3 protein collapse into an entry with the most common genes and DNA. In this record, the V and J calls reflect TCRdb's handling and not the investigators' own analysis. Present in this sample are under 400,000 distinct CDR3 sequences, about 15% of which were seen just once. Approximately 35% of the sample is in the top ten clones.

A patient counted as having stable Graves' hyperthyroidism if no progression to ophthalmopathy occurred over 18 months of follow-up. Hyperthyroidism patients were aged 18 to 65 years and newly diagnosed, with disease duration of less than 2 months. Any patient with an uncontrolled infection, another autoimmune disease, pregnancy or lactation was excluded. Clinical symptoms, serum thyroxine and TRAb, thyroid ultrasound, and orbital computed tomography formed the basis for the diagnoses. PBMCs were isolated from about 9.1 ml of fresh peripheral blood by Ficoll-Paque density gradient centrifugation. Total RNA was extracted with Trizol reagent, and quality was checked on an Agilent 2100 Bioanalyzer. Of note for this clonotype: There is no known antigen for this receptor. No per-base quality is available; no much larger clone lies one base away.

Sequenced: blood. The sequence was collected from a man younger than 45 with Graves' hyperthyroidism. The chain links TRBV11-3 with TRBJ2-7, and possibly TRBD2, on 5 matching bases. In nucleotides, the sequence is TGTGCCAGCAGCATCCGGGATAAACCCTACGAGCAGTACTTC. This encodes CASSIRDKPYEQYF.